Reported below is one TCR beta chain. Its antigen is currently unknown. Starting material for RNA and DNA co-extraction consisted of roughly 18-34 mg of unsorted bulk tissue. These data belong to a study of tumor-infiltrating lymphocytes in primary liver carcinoma. General study findings and limits: The overlap of tumor-adjacent and tumor-blood pairs was smaller than that of tumor region pairs. Tumors had a significantly higher top-250-clone fraction than blood (p = 0.039).

Using a constant-region primer together with ProtoScript II reverse transcriptase, TCR beta cDNA was made from 500 ng of total RNA. Investigators got TCR beta libraries out of three nested multiplex PCR rounds, done with slightly modified ARM-PCR. Investigators reported that the first two PCR rounds, at 10 cycles each, used TRBV1-TRBV30 forward primers with a C-beta reverse primer. One entry per CDR3 protein, called by TCRdb with MiXCR from the multiplex PCR reads. Of almost 45,000 distinct CDR3 sequences in the sample, approximately 82% were seen once. Trimming took 7 bases from V and 1 from J, leaving 7 bases between them. Looked up from germline, CDR1 is KGHDR and CDR2 is SFDVKD. This CDR3 is 13 amino acids long.

The rearrangement uses TRBV24-1 and TRBJ2-1; maybe TRBD1 (5 bases). Specimen: tumor-adjacent normal liver tissue. This TCR came from a woman aged 30 to 39 with primary liver carcinoma and hepatitis B virus infection. CDR3 loop: CATRDTSYNEQFF. The CDR3 bases are TGTGCCACCAGGGACACTTCCTACAATGAGCAGTTCTTC.